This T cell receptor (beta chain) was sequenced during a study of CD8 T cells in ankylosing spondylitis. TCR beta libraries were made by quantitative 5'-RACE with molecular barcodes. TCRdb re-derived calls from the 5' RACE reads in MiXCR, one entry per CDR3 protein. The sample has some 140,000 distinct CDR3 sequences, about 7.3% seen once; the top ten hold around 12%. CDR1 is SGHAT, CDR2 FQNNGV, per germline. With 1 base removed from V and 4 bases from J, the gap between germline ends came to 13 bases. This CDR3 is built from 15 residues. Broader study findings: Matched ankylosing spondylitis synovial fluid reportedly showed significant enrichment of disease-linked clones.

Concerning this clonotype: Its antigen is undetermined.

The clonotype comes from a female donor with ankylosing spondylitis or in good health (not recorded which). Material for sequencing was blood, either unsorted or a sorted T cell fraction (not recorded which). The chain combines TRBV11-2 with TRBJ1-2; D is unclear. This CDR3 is CASSLVGQAAYGYTF. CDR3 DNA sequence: TGTGCCAGCAGCTTAGTGGGTCAGGCTGCCTATGGCTACACCTTC.